The clone carrying this TCR beta chain was observed a few times. Its cognate antigen is unknown. This specimen belongs to a study of T cells in Graves' hyperthyroidism and ophthalmopathy. Study details: Blood was drawn when the patient was first diagnosed and still untreated.

Diagnosis rested on symptoms, serum thyroxine and TRAb, thyroid ultrasound, and orbital computed tomography. V gave up 6 bases and J gave up 8 bases, with 16 bases separating them. The CDR3 is 14 residues long. Germline CDR1 MDHEN, CDR2 SYDVKM. Study-wide results and caveats: Also found in blood were most expanded thyroid clonotypes above 0.001. From stable hyperthyroidism, ophthalmopathy was separated by a 13 V-J model.

Amplification of TCR beta CDR3 regions was performed using RNA transcripts as template. The HTBI primer set served for first-round RT-PCR of the TCR CDR3. Via MiXCR, TCRdb re-called the multiplex PCR reads, giving one row per CDR3 protein. This table has 600,000 or so distinct CDR3 sequences, around 15% appearing once. This receptor was taken from a woman aged 25 to 39 with Graves' hyperthyroidism. The V and J genes are TRBV28 and TRBJ1-4; D might be TRBD1 (5 bases). The sequenced material came from blood. The CDR3: CASRIPSGQEKLFF. The CDR3 DNA reads TGTGCCAGCAGAATACCCTCGGGGCAGGAAAAACTGTTTTTT.